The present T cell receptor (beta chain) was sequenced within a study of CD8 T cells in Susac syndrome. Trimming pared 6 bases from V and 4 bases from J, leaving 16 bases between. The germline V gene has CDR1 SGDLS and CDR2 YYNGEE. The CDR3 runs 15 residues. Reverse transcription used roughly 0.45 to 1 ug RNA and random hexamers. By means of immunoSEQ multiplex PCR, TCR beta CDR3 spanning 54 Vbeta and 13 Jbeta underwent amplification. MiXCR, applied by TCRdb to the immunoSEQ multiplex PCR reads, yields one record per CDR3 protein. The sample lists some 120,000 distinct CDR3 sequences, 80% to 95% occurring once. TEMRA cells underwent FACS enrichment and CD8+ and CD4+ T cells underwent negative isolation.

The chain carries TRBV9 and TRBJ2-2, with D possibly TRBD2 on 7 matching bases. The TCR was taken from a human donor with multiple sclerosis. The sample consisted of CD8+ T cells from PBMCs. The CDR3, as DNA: TGTGCCAGCACCTCGGGGGGCCAGGGCACCGGGGAGCTGTTTTTT. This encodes CASTSGGQGTGELFF.